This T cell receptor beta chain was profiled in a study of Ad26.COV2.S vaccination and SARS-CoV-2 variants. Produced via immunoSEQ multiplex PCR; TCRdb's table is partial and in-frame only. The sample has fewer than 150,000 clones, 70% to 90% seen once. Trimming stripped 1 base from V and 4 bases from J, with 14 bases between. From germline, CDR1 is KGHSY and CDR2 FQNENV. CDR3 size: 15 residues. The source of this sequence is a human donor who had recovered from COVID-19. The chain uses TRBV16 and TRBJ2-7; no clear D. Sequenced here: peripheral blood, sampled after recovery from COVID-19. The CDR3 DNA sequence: TGTGCCAGCAGCCAATTAGACACAGCGAAATACGAGCAGTACTTC. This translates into CASSQLDTAKYEQYF.